The 31 T cell receptor beta chains given below trace back to one sample, sequenced in a study of OX40 agonist ivuxolimab in advanced cancers. The protocol was immunoSEQ multiplex PCR, while the TCRdb copy is restricted to in-frame clones and leaves out a portion. The table lists fewer than 15,000 clones, about 90% of them singletons. Sample: CD4+ or CD8+ T cells sorted from blood, taken in a trial of the OX40 agonist ivuxolimab. These receptors all come from an adult with an advanced solid tumor such as melanoma, head and neck, liver or kidney cancer.

The chain uses TRBV2 and TRBJ1-1, with D possibly matching TRBD1 (6 bases). Trimming pared 7 bases from V and 5 bases from J, leaving 17 bases between. CDR3 length: 14 residues. Germline loops: CDR1 SNHLY, CDR2 FYNNEI. CDR3 residues: CASKGRTQGTEAFF. The CDR3 bases are TGTGCCAGCAAAGGGCGGACACAGGGAACTGAAGCTTTCTTT.

The gene calls are TRBV6-6 and TRBJ2-5; TRBD2 matches 7 bases. The length of the CDR3 is 15 residues. J lost 5 bases, V lost 2 bases, and 8 bases had no gene match. CDR1 and CDR2 from the germline V gene are MNHNY and SVGAGI (reference sequence). This CDR3 is CASSYRSGTIETQYF. CDR3 DNA sequence: TGTGCCAGCAGTTACCGATCGGGGACTATCGAGACCCAGTACTTC.

The V and J genes are TRBV9 and TRBJ2-5; the D gene could be TRBD1 or TRBD2 (5 bases each). CDR1 and CDR2 from the germline V gene are SGDLS and YYNGEE. The V end lost 6 bases, the J end lost 0 bases, and 15 bases lay between the germline ends. The CDR3 extends over 15 amino acids. As DNA, the CDR3 is TGTGCCAGCACCCCATGGGGGACGAACCAAGAGACCCAGTACTTC. Residues: CASTPWGTNQETQYF.

The chain is built from TRBV19 and TRBJ1-5, with TRBD1 matching 7 bases. Germline-derived CDR1 and CDR2 are LNHDA and SQIVND (reference sequence). The V and J ends lost 4 bases and 4 bases, in that order; junction bases with no gene match: 7. CDR3 length: 15 amino acids. The chain's CDR3 is CASSNSGTANQPQHF. The CDR3 DNA reads TGTGCCAGTAGTAATAGTGGGACAGCAAATCAGCCCCAGCATTTT.

The chain employs TRBV7-9 and TRBJ2-1; no reliable D call. Germline values: CDR1 SEHNR, CDR2 FQNEAQ (reference sequence). The CDR3 is 14 residues long. With 7 bases removed from V and 7 bases from J, the gap between germline ends came to 17 bases. The CDR3 here is CASNPPAGNNEQFF. The CDR3 coding sequence is TGTGCCAGCAACCCACCCGCTGGAAATAATGAGCAGTTCTTC.

CDR3 DNA: TGTGCCAGTAGTATGGGGGACGGTAGTTCCTACGAGCAGTACTTC. This codes for CASSMGDGSSYEQYF. This chain uses TRBV19 with TRBJ2-7, with D possibly being TRBD1 or TRBD2 (5 bases each). Germline CDR1 is LNHDA and CDR2 is SQIVND (reference sequence). CDR3 length: 15 amino acids. V lost 3 bases, J lost 1 base, and 13 bases lay in between. The complete variable domain, with remaining parts taken from reference TRBV19 and TRBJ2-7, reads DGGITQSPKYLFRKEGQNVTLSCEQNLNHDAMYWYRQDPGQGLRLIYYSQIVNDFQKGDIAEGYSVSREKKESFPLTVTSAQKNPTAFYLCASSMGDGSSYEQYFGPGTRLTVT.

This rearrangement joins TRBV29-1 to TRBJ2-7; weak D call: TRBD1 (5 bases). Germline V gives CDR1 SQVTM, CDR2 ANQGSEA. The CDR3 sequence is 15 residues long. Trimming took off 2 bases at V and 3 bases at J, with 17 bases between the two ends. The CDR3 reads CSVEFSETDHYEQYF. Here the CDR3 DNA reads TGCAGCGTTGAATTTAGTGAGACAGACCACTACGAGCAGTACTTC.

This clone was detected only a few times. The chain links TRBV6-5 to TRBJ1-6; D possibly corresponds to TRBD1 (6 bases). The ends were cut back, 0 bases at V and 8 bases at J, with 11 bases in the middle. Germline V gene sequence: CDR1 MNHEY, CDR2 SVGAGI. This CDR3 spans 15 amino acids. The chain's CDR3 is CASSYSAGGDSPLHF. Written as DNA, the CDR3 is TGTGCCAGCAGTTACTCAGCTGGGGGCGATTCACCCCTCCACTTT.

This clone was counted a single time. Its ends do not fully match the called genes, so a read error is possible. The rearrangement joins TRBV7-9 to TRBJ1-1; possible D gene TRBD1, 6 bases. Per germline, CDR1 SEHNR and CDR2 FQNEAQ (reference sequence). This CDR3 has 13 amino acids. As DNA, the CDR3 is TGTGCCAGCCGCACGGACAGTCCCACTGGAGCTTTCTTT. Translation: CASRTDSPTGAFF.

The table lists this clone with many counts. V gene TRBV30 combines with J gene TRBJ2-3, with D possibly matching TRBD2 (6 bases). This CDR3 is 23 amino acids long. The V end lost 3 bases, the J end lost 2 bases, and 39 bases lay between the germline ends. CDR1 and CDR2 (germline): GTSNPN, SVGIG (reference sequence). This CDR3 reads CAWRPKLVLLALWAWRNTDTQYF. The CDR3 nucleotides are TGTGCCTGGAGGCCCAAATTGGTCCTCCTAGCGTTGTGGGCTTGGCGTAACACAGATACGCAGTATTTT.

V is TRBV7-8 and J is TRBJ2-7; TRBD1 is a possible D gene (5 bases). Germline CDR1 and CDR2: SGHVS and FQNEAQ. CDR3 length: 15 amino acids. V lost 2 bases to trimming and J lost 2 bases, with 13 bases between them. The CDR3 loop reads CASSLFETDPYEQYF. DNA of the CDR3: TGTGCCAGCAGCTTATTCGAGACAGACCCCTACGAGCAGTACTTC.

The chain couples TRBV4-3 to TRBJ2-3, with D unclear. The germline gives CDR1 LGHNA, CDR2 YSLEER. V lost 4 bases and J lost 0, with 17 bases in between. This CDR3 spans 17 amino acids. The CDR3 sequence: CASSLSPGYPSTDTQYF. The CDR3 DNA reads as TGCGCCAGCAGCCTCTCCCCGGGCTACCCCAGCACAGATACGCAGTATTTT.

V is TRBV27 and J is TRBJ2-5; D not resolved. The V and J ends lost 1 base and 4 bases respectively, with 10 bases between them. CDR1 is MNHEY and CDR2 is SMNVEV in the germline V gene (reference sequence). The CDR3 totals 14 residues. The CDR3 region is CASSLLARIETQYF. In DNA, the CDR3 is TGTGCCAGCAGTTTATTGGCTAGGATAGAGACCCAGTACTTC.

The rearrangement links TRBV25-1 to TRBJ1-4; a possible D gene is TRBD1 (6 bases). Germline CDR1 MGHDK, CDR2 SYGVNS. This CDR3 region has 15 residues. The V and J ends lost 3 bases and 6 bases respectively, with 14 bases between them. Here the CDR3 DNA reads TGTGCCAGCAGTGACGGGGGCGGGAGATATGAAAAACTGTTTTTT. Protein sequence: CASSDGGGRYEKLFF.

The CDR3 reads CASSLRGRTNTEAFF. Here the CDR3 DNA reads TGTGCCAGCAGCTTGAGGGGGAGAACGAACACTGAAGCTTTCTTT. This sequence joins TRBV5-4 and TRBJ1-1; possibly TRBD1 for D (6 bases). Germline V lookup: CDR1 SGHNT, CDR2 YYREEE (reference sequence). Deletions cut 1 base from V and 1 base from J, with 11 bases between. The CDR3 loop spans 15 amino acids.

The chain recombines TRBV7-9 with TRBJ2-1, with D perhaps assigned TRBD1 or TRBD2 (6 bases each). The CDR3 has 16 residues. Per the germline V gene, CDR1 is SEHNR and CDR2 is FQNEAQ (reference sequence). With 5 bases removed from V and 0 bases from J, the gap between germline ends came to 14 bases. In nucleotides, the CDR3 is TGTGCCAGCAGCCCTCTCGGGGGCCCCTCCTACAATGAGCAGTTCTTC. Its protein product is CASSPLGGPSYNEQFF.

The V and J genes are TRBV7-9 and TRBJ2-1, with 8 bases fitting TRBD2. Germline V CDR1 and CDR2: SEHNR, FQNEAQ (reference sequence). Germline trimming cut 4 bases from V and 5 bases from J; bases unmatched to any gene: 4. This CDR3 is built from 14 residues. The CDR3 region has the DNA TGTGCCAGCAGCTGGACTAGCTTGGACAATGAGCAGTTCTTC. It is translated as CASSWTSLDNEQFF.

The chain is built from TRBV6-5 and TRBJ2-2; 7 positions agree with TRBD1. Unmatched junction bases numbered 5, after V lost 2 bases and J lost 5 bases. CDR3 length: 15 residues. Germline CDR1 MNHEY, CDR2 SVGAGI. CDR3 loop: CASSYVTGLTGELFF. CDR3 nucleotides: TGTGCCAGCAGTTACGTGACAGGGTTAACCGGGGAGCTGTTTTTT.

This clone showed up just once. The chain is built from TRBV29-1 and TRBJ2-7, with 7 bases aligning to TRBD1. This CDR3 has 12 residues. V was pared by 7 bases and J by 6 bases, with 9 bases of the junction left unmatched. Germline lookup yields CDR1 SQVTM and CDR2 ANQGSEA. CDR3 in DNA: TGCAGCGCTCAGACAGGGACGGGCGAGCAGTACTTC. Translating it yields CSAQTGTGEQYF.

This chain joins TRBV5-6 and TRBJ1-2; D gene uncertain. Looked up from germline, CDR1 is SGHDT and CDR2 is YYEEEE. V shed 1 base and J shed 5 bases, with 15 bases lying between them. This CDR3 has 15 amino acids. In DNA, the CDR3 is TGTGCCAGCAGCTTGTGGCACAGCGTCCCTTATGGCTACACCTTC. This gives the protein CASSLWHSVPYGYTF.

This chain joins TRBV30 and TRBJ2-7; TRBD1 is a possible D gene (6 bases). Per the germline V gene, CDR1 is GTSNPN and CDR2 is SVGIG (reference sequence). This CDR3 is 12 amino acids long. Trimming pared 2 bases from V and 1 base from J, leaving 6 bases between. The CDR3 nucleotides are TGTGCCTGGAGTCAGGGGTCCTACGAGCAGTACTTC. Translation gives CAWSQGSYEQYF.

The rearrangement links TRBV6-1 to TRBJ2-3; 10 bases are a match to TRBD2. Losses at the gene ends were 6 bases for V and 4 bases for J; bases not matched to a gene: 7. CDR3 length equals 15 residues. CDR1 MNHNS and CDR2 SASEGT come from the germline V gene. The CDR3 reads CASRTLAGDADTQYF. CDR3 DNA sequence: TGTGCCAGCAGGACCCTAGCGGGAGACGCAGATACGCAGTATTTT.

The chain uses TRBV4-1 and TRBJ2-7, with 9 bases fitting TRBD1. CDR3 length: 14 amino acids. CDR1 and CDR2 from the germline V gene are MGHRA and YSYEKL. Trimming removed 4 bases from V and 2 bases from J; junction bases left unmatched: 3. CDR3: CASSRTGETYEQYF. In DNA, the CDR3 is TGCGCCAGCAGCCGGACAGGGGAGACCTACGAGCAGTACTTC.

This chain uses TRBV4-3 with TRBJ2-3; D is perhaps TRBD1 or TRBD2 (5 bases each). Germline assignment: CDR1 LGHNA and CDR2 YSLEER. This CDR3 spans 16 amino acids. V lost 1 base and J 2 bases, leaving 13 bases between the germline ends. The CDR3 protein is CASSQVRDGATDTQYF. In nucleotides, the CDR3 is TGCGCCAGCAGCCAAGTACGGGACGGAGCCACAGATACGCAGTATTTT.

The chain recombines TRBV9 with TRBJ1-4; maybe TRBD1 (6 bases). Germline CDR1 reads SGDLS; CDR2 reads YYNGEE. CDR3 size: 15 residues. V lost 4 bases and J 4 bases, leaving 14 bases between the germline ends. The CDR3 DNA follows: TGTGCCAGCAGCCCGAGGGGGTTTGGTAATGAAAAACTGTTTTTT. It translates to CASSPRGFGNEKLFF.

This clone occurred a few times. This chain joins TRBV11-3 and TRBJ2-7; 8 bases line up with TRBD2. V dropped 0 bases and J dropped 1; count of bases not matched to a gene: 2. This CDR3 has 15 residues. The germline CDR1 and CDR2 sequences are SGHNT and YENEEA. The CDR3 bases are TGTGCCAGCAGCTTAGAGGGCGGGAGGTCCTACGAGCAGTACTTC. It encodes CASSLEGGRSYEQYF.

This chain links TRBV11-2 with TRBJ1-4; a possible D gene is TRBD1 (5 bases). The CDR3 covers 15 residues. Trimming cost V 1 base and J 14 bases, with 20 bases left between them. Germline-derived CDR1 and CDR2 are SGHAT and FQNNGV. DNA of the CDR3: TGTGCCAGCAGCTTAGGGACCAGCACAGGTAGAGATCTGTTTTTT. Its protein is CASSLGTSTGRDLFF. Supplemented by reference TRBV11-2 and TRBJ1-4, the full variable domain reads EAGVAQSPRYKIIEKRQSVAFWCNPISGHATLYWYQQILGQGPKLLIQFQNNGVVDDSQLPKDRFSAERLKGVDSTLKIQPAKLEDSAVYLCASSLGTSTGRDLFFGSGTQLSVL.

This rearrangement joins TRBV6-5 to TRBJ1-6; 7 bases match TRBD1. CDR1 and CDR2 (germline): MNHEY, SVGAGI. Germline trimming cut 5 bases from V and 4 bases from J; bases unmatched to any gene: 5. The CDR3 consists of 15 residues. CDR3 amino acids: CASSQTGQYNSPLHF. DNA for the CDR3: TGTGCCAGCAGTCAGACAGGGCAATATAATTCACCCCTCCACTTT.

For the CDR3, the DNA is TGTGCCAGCAGCATGACCGGGACACTGCGGGCAGATACGCAGTATTTT. This sequence encodes CASSMTGTLRADTQYF. The chain employs TRBV5-4 and TRBJ2-3, with a tentative D call TRBD1 (6 bases). CDR1 SGHNT and CDR2 YYREEE come from the germline V gene (reference sequence). The CDR3 is made up of 16 amino acids. Trimming stripped 4 bases from V and 4 bases from J, with 19 bases between.

The V gene is TRBV7-2, the J gene TRBJ2-7, with unresolved D. The CDR3 has 13 residues. Germline loops: CDR1 SGHTA, CDR2 FQGNSA. The V gene lost 4 bases and the J gene lost 6 bases, with 13 bases spanning the gap. CDR3 residues: CASSSALHGEQYF. The CDR3 nucleotides read TGTGCCAGCAGCTCGGCCCTCCACGGCGAGCAGTACTTC. The variable domain in full, completed from reference TRBV7-2 and TRBJ2-7, reads GAGVSQSPSNKVTEKGKDVELRCDPISGHTALYWYRQSLGQGLEFLIYFQGNSAPDKSGLPSDRFSAERTGGSVSTLTIQRTQQEDSAVYLCASSSALHGEQYFGPGTRLTVT.

J is TRBJ1-1 and V is TRBV7-6; D remains unclear. Germline-derived CDR1 and CDR2 are SGHVS and FNYEAQ. CDR3 length: 14 residues. V gave up 5 bases and J gave up 1 base, with 11 bases separating them. CDR3 DNA sequence: TGTGCCAGCAGCCCTAGCCCCCAGAACACTGAAGCTTTCTTT. Protein sequence: CASSPSPQNTEAFF.